The rows below give T cell receptor beta chains drawn from one sample of a study of blood T cell repertoires in COVID-19. Produced via immunoSEQ multiplex PCR; TCRdb's table is partial and in-frame only. The sample yields 85,000 to 130,000 clones, 80% to 95% seen once. Specimen: peripheral blood. All receptors come from a man between 70 and 80 years old with acute or convalescent COVID-19. Both conserved end residues are part of each CDR3. Fields, in order: clone size, J gene, D gene, V gene, CDR3 protein, CDR3 DNA. A D gene is named only where the DNA matches it firmly. Clone size is stated in some rows and not others, as once, few, many or a class when expanded.

- TRBJ2-3 TRBD2 TRBV19 CASSIDRGGHTDTQYF TGTGCCAGTAGTATAGATCGGGGGGGACACACAGATACGCAGTATTTT
- TRBJ1-2 - TRBV18 CASSPGGEDYGYTF TGTGCCAGCTCACCAGGGGGCGAAGACTATGGCTACACCTTC
- TRBJ1-5 TRBD1 TRBV10-3 CASNPGQGIPSNQPQHF TGTGCCTCCAATCCGGGACAGGGGATCCCTAGCAATCAGCCCCAGCATTTT
- TRBJ2-7 - TRBV4-3 CASSQVVGASYEQYF TGCGCCAGCAGCCAAGTTGTAGGGGCTTCCTACGAGCAGTACTTC
- TRBJ2-1 TRBD2 TRBV3-1/TRBV3-2 CASSQDLASGGYNEQFF TGTGCCAGCAGCCAAGATCTGGCTAGCGGGGGCTACAATGAGCAGTTCTTC
- TRBJ2-7 - TRBV19 CASSIYSGSSYEQYF TGTGCCAGTAGTATCTATAGCGGCAGCTCCTACGAGCAGTACTTC
- TRBJ1-2 TRBD1 TRBV6-6 CASRDGTGSNYGYTF TGTGCCAGCAGGGATGGGACAGGGTCAAACTATGGCTACACCTTC
- TRBJ2-2 TRBD1 TRBV7-8 CASSGGTGATGELFF TGTGCCAGCAGCGGGGGGACAGGGGCTACCGGGGAGCTGTTTTTT
- TRBJ2-1 - TRBV29-1 CSAPDSSYNEQFF TGCAGCGCCCCCGATAGCTCCTACAATGAGCAGTTCTTC
- TRBJ1-2 - TRBV6-1 CASSERPGLGYTF TGTGCCAGCAGTGAGCGGCCAGGGTTGGGCTACACCTTC
- TRBJ1-5 - TRBV4-3 CASSQDFDQPQHF TGCGCCAGCAGCCAAGATTTCGATCAGCCCCAGCATTTT
- TRBJ1-5 - TRBV12-3/TRBV12-4 CASRTRSQAQHF TGTGCCAGCAGGACCCGATCGCAGGCCCAGCATTTT
- TRBJ2-3 TRBD2 TRBV6-2/TRBV6-3 CASSYKTGTSGIDTQYF TGTGCCAGCAGTTACAAGACAGGGACTAGCGGTATCGATACGCAGTATTTT
few TRBJ2-7 - TRBV28 CASSLPGQSGQYF TGTGCCAGCAGTTTACCCGGACAGAGCGGGCAGTACTTC
- TRBJ1-6 - TRBV7-9 CASSLRGTTNSPLHF TGTGCCAGCAGCTTACGCGGGACTACCAATTCACCCCTCCACTTT
- TRBJ1-3 TRBD1 TRBV10-3 CAISGTGVNTIYF TGTGCCATCAGCGGGACAGGGGTGAACACCATATATTTT
- TRBJ2-7 TRBD2 TRBV7-2 CASSPPSGYEQYF TGTGCCAGCAGCCCCCCTAGCGGTTACGAGCAGTACTTC
- TRBJ2-3 TRBD1 TRBV5-1 CASSSGQAPTDTQYF TGCGCCAGCAGCTCCGGACAGGCCCCCACAGATACGCAGTATTTT
- TRBJ1-3 - TRBV11-2 CASSLAGLTLGNTIYF TGTGCCAGCAGCTTAGCCGGACTAACTTTAGGAAACACCATATATTTT
- TRBJ2-1 - TRBV18 CASSPRDLIYNEQFF TGTGCCAGCTCACCTCGGGATTTAATTTACAATGAGCAGTTCTTC
- TRBJ1-1 - TRBV19 CASSINAAVNTEAFF TGTGCCAGTAGTATTAACGCGGCTGTGAACACTGAAGCTTTCTTT
- TRBJ2-1 - TRBV9 CASSVEASEPNEQFF TGTGCCAGCAGCGTAGAGGCTAGCGAGCCCAATGAGCAGTTCTTC
- TRBJ1-2 TRBD1 TRBV5-5 CASSNLGQGSSNGYTF TGTGCCAGCAGCAATTTGGGACAGGGGTCGAGTAATGGCTACACCTTC
- TRBJ1-1 - TRBV3-1/TRBV3-2 CASSPGNRGWRTEAFF TGTGCCAGCAGCCCGGGTAATCGTGGCTGGCGCACTGAAGCTTTCTTT
- TRBJ1-1 - TRBV18 CASSTGGRVNTEAFF TGTGCCAGCTCGACGGGGGGGAGGGTGAACACTGAAGCTTTCTTT
- TRBJ1-4 - TRBV10-3 CAISGGAGGEKLFF TGTGCCATCTCTGGGGGCGCGGGTGGGGAAAAACTGTTTTTT
- TRBJ1-5 TRBD1 TRBV10-3 CAISEGQGNQPQHF TGTGCCATCAGTGAGGGACAGGGCAATCAGCCCCAGCATTTT
- TRBJ1-1 - TRBV7-9 CASSLNQGLNTEAFF TGTGCCAGCAGCTTAAACCAGGGTTTGAACACTGAAGCTTTCTTT
- TRBJ2-7 - TRBV6-5 CASRRRDNSYEQYF TGTGCCAGCAGGCGCCGGGACAACTCCTACGAGCAGTACTTC
- TRBJ2-7 - TRBV5-4 CASSYTGHEQYF TGTGCCAGCAGTTATACAGGGCACGAGCAGTACTTC
- TRBJ2-3 TRBD2 TRBV7-3 CASSLTSGTSTDTQYF TGTGCCAGCAGCTTAACTAGCGGGACTAGCACAGATACGCAGTATTTT
- TRBJ1-2 - TRBV19 CASSMGRDNGYTF TGTGCCAGTAGTATGGGCAGGGACAATGGCTACACCTTC
- TRBJ1-6 - TRBV28 CASHPQGRSPLHF TGTGCCAGCCACCCCCAGGGAAGGTCACCCCTCCACTTT
- TRBJ2-1 - TRBV4-1 CASSQGLQDNEQFF TGCGCCAGCAGCCAGGGACTGCAAGACAATGAGCAGTTCTTC
- TRBJ1-2 TRBD1 TRBV7-8 CASSLAGDSFYGYTF TGTGCCAGCAGCTTAGCTGGGGACAGCTTCTATGGCTACACCTTC
- TRBJ2-2 - TRBV27 CASSWLGTSGELFF TGTGCCAGCAGTTGGCTAGGTACGAGCGGGGAGCTGTTTTTT
- TRBJ1-4 - TRBV6-5 CASSYSTGSNEKLFF TGTGCCAGCAGTTACTCGACGGGTTCTAATGAAAAACTGTTTTTT
- TRBJ2-2 - TRBV5-1 CASTPRGSEPGELFF TGCGCCAGCACCCCCCGCGGGTCGGAACCCGGGGAGCTGTTTTTT
- TRBJ2-5 - TRBV5-1 CASSRGEAQETQYF TGCGCCAGCAGCCGCGGTGAGGCCCAAGAGACCCAGTACTTC
- TRBJ1-6 - TRBV30 CAWKLKAGLKYNSPLHF TGTGCCTGGAAACTTAAGGCGGGGTTGAAGTATAATTCACCCCTCCACTTT
- TRBJ2-7 - TRBV7-3 CASSQSMGGEQYF TGTGCCAGCAGCCAAAGTATGGGAGGCGAGCAGTACTTC
once TRBJ1-1 - TRBV19 CASSFGQLNTEAFF TGTGCCAGTAGTTTCGGACAACTGAACACTGAAGCTTTCTTT
once TRBJ2-7 - TRBV10-3 CAISVAARNSPYEQYF TGTGCCATCAGTGTCGCCGCGAGAAACTCGCCCTACGAGCAGTACTTC
- TRBJ2-7 TRBD1 TRBV28 CASSLSGTGPTYEQYF TGTGCCAGCAGTTTATCAGGGACAGGGCCCACCTACGAGCAGTACTTC
- TRBJ2-7 TRBD1 TRBV3-1/TRBV3-2 CASSQKGGHEQYF TGTGCCAGCAGCCAAAAAGGGGGCCACGAGCAGTACTTC
- TRBJ1-5 TRBD1 TRBV5-6 CASSSTGAGQHF TGTGCCAGCAGCTCAACAGGGGCGGGCCAGCATTTT
once TRBJ1-6 - TRBV5-1 CASSRDIYNSPLHF TGCGCCAGCAGCCGGGACATTTATAATTCACCCCTCCACTTT
- TRBJ2-1 TRBD2 TRBV6-4 CASSDSTSGGHEQFF TGTGCCAGCAGTGACTCAACTAGCGGGGGTCACGAGCAGTTCTTC
- TRBJ1-5 TRBD1 TRBV2 CASSANRGSQPQHF TGTGCCAGCAGCGCGAACAGGGGGAGTCAGCCCCAGCATTTT
- TRBJ1-5 - TRBV7-9 CASSLGGSVFQPQHF TGTGCCAGCAGCTTAGGTGGTTCGGTTTTTCAGCCCCAGCATTTT
- TRBJ2-7 - TRBV5-4 CASSSSGIEQYF TGTGCCAGCAGCTCATCAGGGATCGAGCAGTACTTC
- TRBJ1-3 TRBD1 TRBV6-1 CASSARGQGARGNTIYF TGTGCCAGCAGTGCGCGAGGACAGGGGGCGCGGGGAAACACCATATATTTT
- TRBJ1-5 - TRBV19 CASSIRDKSTSNQPQHF TGTGCCAGTAGTATTAGGGACAAATCCACCAGCAATCAGCCCCAGCATTTT
once TRBJ2-3 TRBD1 TRBV7-2 CASSSPGQNTDTQYF TGTGCCAGCAGCTCTCCGGGACAGAACACAGATACGCAGTATTTT
- TRBJ1-2 - TRBV6-4 CASSDQAPNYGYTF TGTGCCAGCAGTGACCAGGCACCCAACTATGGCTACACCTTC
- TRBJ2-3 - TRBV2 CASTVSTDTQYF TGTGCCAGCACGGTGAGCACAGATACGCAGTATTTT
- TRBJ2-7 - TRBV6-5 CASMDGGSSYEQYF TGTGCCAGCATGGACGGGGGATCGTCCTACGAGCAGTACTTC
- TRBJ2-1 TRBD2 TRBV6-5 CASSYTSSGSREQFF TGTGCCAGCAGTTACACCTCTAGCGGGAGCCGAGAGCAGTTCTTC
- TRBJ2-3 TRBD2 TRBV4-3 CASSQDAGLAGEAGTDTQYF TGCGCCAGCAGCCAAGATGCGGGACTAGCGGGAGAGGCGGGCACAGATACGCAGTATTTT
- TRBJ2-1 TRBD2 TRBV6-5 CASSYSGTSGRNEQFF TGTGCCAGCAGTTACTCCGGGACTAGCGGGAGAAATGAGCAGTTCTTC